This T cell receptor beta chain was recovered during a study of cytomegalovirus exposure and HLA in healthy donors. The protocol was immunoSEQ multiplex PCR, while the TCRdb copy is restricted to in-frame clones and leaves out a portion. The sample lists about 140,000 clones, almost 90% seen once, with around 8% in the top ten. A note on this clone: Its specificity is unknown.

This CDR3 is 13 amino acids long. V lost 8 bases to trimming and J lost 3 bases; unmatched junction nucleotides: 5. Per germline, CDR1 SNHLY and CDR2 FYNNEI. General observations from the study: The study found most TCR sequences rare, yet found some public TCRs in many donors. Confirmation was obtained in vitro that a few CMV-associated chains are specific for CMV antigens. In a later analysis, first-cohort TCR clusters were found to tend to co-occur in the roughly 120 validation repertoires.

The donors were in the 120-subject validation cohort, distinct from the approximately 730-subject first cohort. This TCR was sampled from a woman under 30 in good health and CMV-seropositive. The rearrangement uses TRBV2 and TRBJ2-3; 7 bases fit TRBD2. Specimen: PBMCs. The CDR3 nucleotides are TGTGCCAGCGGTACGGGGGGTACAGATACGCAGTATTTT. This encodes CASGTGGTDTQYF.